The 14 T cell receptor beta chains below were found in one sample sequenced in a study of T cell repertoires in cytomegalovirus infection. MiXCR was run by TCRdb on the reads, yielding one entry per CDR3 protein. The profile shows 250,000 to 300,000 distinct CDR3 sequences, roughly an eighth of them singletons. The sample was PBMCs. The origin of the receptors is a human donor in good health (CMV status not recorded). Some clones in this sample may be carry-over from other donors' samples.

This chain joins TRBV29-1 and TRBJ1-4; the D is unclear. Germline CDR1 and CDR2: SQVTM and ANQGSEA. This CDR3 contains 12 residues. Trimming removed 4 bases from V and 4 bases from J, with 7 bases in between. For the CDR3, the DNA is TGCAGCGTTGCCAGTATTAATGAAAAACTGTTTTTT. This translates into CSVASINEKLFF.

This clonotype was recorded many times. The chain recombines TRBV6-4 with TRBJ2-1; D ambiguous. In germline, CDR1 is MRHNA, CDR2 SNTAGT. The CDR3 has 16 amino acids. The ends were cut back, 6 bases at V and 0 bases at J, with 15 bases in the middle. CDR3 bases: TGTGCCAGCAGCCTCCAACATTCGAGCTCCTACAATGAGCAGTTCTTC. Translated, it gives CASSLQHSSSYNEQFF.

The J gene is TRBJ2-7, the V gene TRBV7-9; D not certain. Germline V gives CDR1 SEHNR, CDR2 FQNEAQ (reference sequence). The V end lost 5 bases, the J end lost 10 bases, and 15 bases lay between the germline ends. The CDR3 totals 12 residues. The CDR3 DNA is TGTGCCAGCAGCCCCCGCGACTCCGTTCAGTACTTC. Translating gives CASSPRDSVQYF.

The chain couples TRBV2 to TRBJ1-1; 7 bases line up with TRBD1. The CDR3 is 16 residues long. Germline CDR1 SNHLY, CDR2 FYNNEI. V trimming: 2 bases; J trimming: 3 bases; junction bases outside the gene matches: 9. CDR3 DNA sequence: TGTGCCAGCAGTGAAAGCGGTTGGGACAGCTACACTGAAGCTTTCTTT. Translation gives CASSESGWDSYTEAFF.

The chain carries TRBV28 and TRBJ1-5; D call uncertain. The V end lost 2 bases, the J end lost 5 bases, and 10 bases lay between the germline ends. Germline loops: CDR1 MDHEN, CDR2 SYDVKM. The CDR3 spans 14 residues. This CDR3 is CASSLTGFYQPQHF. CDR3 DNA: TGTGCCAGCAGTTTAACGGGATTTTATCAGCCCCAGCATTTT.

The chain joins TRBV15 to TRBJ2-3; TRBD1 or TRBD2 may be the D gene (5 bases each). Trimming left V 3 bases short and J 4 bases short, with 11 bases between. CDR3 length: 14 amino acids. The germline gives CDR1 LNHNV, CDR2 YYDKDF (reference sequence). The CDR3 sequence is CATSRGVGSDTQYF. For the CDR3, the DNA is TGTGCCACCAGCAGGGGGGTAGGCTCAGATACGCAGTATTTT.

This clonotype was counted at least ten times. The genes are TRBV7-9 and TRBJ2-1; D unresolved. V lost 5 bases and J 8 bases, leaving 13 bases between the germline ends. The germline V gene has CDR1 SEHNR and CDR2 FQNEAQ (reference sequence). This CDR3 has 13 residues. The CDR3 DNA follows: TGTGCCAGCAGCCACACACTTGACTATGAGCAGTTCTTC. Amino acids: CASSHTLDYEQFF.

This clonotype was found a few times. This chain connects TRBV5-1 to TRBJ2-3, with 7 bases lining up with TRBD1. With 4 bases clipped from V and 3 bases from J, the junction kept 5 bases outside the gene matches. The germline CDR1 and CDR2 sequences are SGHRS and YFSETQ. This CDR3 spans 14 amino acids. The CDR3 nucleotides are TGCGCCAGCAGCAACGGACAGGCTACAGATACGCAGTATTTT. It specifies CASSNGQATDTQYF.

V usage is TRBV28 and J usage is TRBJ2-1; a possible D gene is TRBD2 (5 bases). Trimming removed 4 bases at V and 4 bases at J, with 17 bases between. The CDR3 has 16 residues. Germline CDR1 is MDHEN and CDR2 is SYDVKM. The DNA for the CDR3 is TGTGCCAGCAGTTCTGACTCTAGCCCCCTTTACAATGAGCAGTTCTTC. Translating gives CASSSDSSPLYNEQFF.

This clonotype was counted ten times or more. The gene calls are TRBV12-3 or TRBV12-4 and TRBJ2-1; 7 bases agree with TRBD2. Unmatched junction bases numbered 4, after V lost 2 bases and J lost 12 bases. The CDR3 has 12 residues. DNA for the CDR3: TGTGCCAGCAGTTTACGGCCTAGCGGGCAGTTCTTC. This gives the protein CASSLRPSGQFF.

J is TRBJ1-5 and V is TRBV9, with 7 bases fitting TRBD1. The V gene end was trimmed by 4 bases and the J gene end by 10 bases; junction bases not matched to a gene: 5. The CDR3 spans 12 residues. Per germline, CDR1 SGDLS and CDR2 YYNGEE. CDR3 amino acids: CASSTGEGPQHF. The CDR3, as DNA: TGTGCCAGCAGCACAGGGGAGGGTCCCCAGCATTTT.

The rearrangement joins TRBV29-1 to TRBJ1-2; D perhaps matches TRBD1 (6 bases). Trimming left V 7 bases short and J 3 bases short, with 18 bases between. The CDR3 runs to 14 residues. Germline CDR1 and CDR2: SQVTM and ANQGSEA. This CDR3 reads CSATGGGLDYGYTF. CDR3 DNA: TGCAGCGCGACCGGCGGGGGGCTGGACTATGGCTACACCTTC.

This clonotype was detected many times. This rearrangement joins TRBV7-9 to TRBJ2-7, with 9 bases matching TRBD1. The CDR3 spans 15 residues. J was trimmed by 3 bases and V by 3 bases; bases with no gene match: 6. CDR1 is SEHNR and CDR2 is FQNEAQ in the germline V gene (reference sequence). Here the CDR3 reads CASSLGDRADYEQYF. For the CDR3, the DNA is TGTGCCAGCAGCTTGGGGGACAGGGCAGACTACGAGCAGTACTTC.

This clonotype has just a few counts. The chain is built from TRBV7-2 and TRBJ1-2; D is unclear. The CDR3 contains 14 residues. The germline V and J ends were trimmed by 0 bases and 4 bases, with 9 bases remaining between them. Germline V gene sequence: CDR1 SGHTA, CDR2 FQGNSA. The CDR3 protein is CASSLAGRLYGYTF. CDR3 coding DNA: TGTGCCAGCAGCTTAGCGGGCAGACTCTATGGCTACACCTTC.